The clone carrying this TCR beta chain was seen only once. Compared with germline, one end of the junction differs, possibly owing to a read error. The sample is drawn from a study of molecular identifiers for immune sequencing clone quantification. MiXCR was run by TCRdb on the PCR reads, yielding one entry per CDR3 protein. Among under 600,000 distinct CDR3 sequences listed, around 23% were seen once. Germline V CDR1 and CDR2: DFQATT, SNEGSKA (reference sequence). The CDR3 spans 17 residues. This chain connects TRBV20-1 to TRBJ1-3; TRBD1 agrees at 9 bases. This receptor was obtained from a human donor in good health. Some libraries in this study had Jurkat cell RNA spiked in. The sample taken for sequencing was naive CD8+ T cells from blood, with Jurkat cell RNA spiked in. Documented subset: FACS-sorted CD8+CD4-CCR7+CD45RA+ naive T cells. The CDR3 coding sequence is TGCAGTGCTAGAAGGAGGGGGGGACAGGGAGTTGGAATCACCATATATTTT. It yields the protein CSARRRGGQGVGITIYF.